These 27 T cell receptor beta chains originate from one sample sequenced in a study of OX40 agonist ivuxolimab in advanced cancers. Assay: immunoSEQ multiplex PCR; the TCRdb copy retains only in-frame clones and omits some. The sample shows 60,000 to 75,000 clones, approximately 88% of them seen only once. This material consisted of CD4+ or CD8+ T cells sorted from blood, taken in a trial of the OX40 agonist ivuxolimab. The source is an adult with an advanced solid tumor such as melanoma, head and neck, liver or kidney cancer.

The CDR3 DNA follows: TGTGCCAGCAGCCAAGATCCGGACAGGGGGTTTCAGCCCCAGCATTTT. Encoded protein: CASSQDPDRGFQPQHF. V gene TRBV4-2 combines with J gene TRBJ1-5; 10 bases are shared with TRBD1. J was trimmed by 6 bases and V by 0 bases; bases with no gene match: 5. Germline CDR1 is LGHNA and CDR2 is YNFKEQ. This CDR3 spans 16 amino acids.

This chain connects TRBV5-1 to TRBJ2-3; D remains unclear. Trimming took off 4 bases at V and 4 bases at J, with 13 bases between the two ends. From germline, CDR1 is SGHRS and CDR2 YFSETQ. The CDR3 consists of 14 residues. The CDR3 spells CASSLGPGADTQYF. In nucleotides, the CDR3 is TGCGCCAGCAGCCTTGGACCCGGAGCAGATACGCAGTATTTT.

The V and J genes are TRBV28 and TRBJ2-7; D uncertain. This CDR3 contains 14 residues. The germline V and J ends were trimmed by 3 bases and 3 bases, with 12 bases remaining between them. Germline lookup yields CDR1 MDHEN and CDR2 SYDVKM. CDR3 sequence (DNA): TGTGCCAGCAGTTTTCGTTCAGGCTACTACGAGCAGTACTTC. Amino acids: CASSFRSGYYEQYF.

The chain's CDR3 is CASSPGPLTGYGYTF. CDR3 DNA: TGTGCCAGCTCACCCGGTCCTCTGACAGGGTATGGCTACACCTTC. This chain uses TRBV18 with TRBJ1-2; 7 bases are shared with TRBD1. The CDR3 loop spans 15 amino acids. Trimming took 3 bases from V and 5 from J; bases not matched to a gene: 9. Per germline, CDR1 KGHSH and CDR2 LQKENI. The full variable domain, rest sourced from reference TRBV18 and TRBJ1-2, is NAGVMQNPRHLVRRRGQEARLRCSPMKGHSHVYWYRQLPEEGLKFMVYLQKENIIDESGMPKERFSAEFPKEGPSILRIQQVVRGDSAAYFCASSPGPLTGYGYTFGSGTRLTVV.

The chain is built from TRBV6-5 and TRBJ1-1, with unresolved D. Trimming cost V 2 bases and J 5 bases, with 12 bases left between them. The CDR3 is 14 residues long. The germline V gene encodes CDR1 MNHEY and CDR2 SVGAGI. The CDR3 coding sequence is TGTGCCAGCAGTTACCCTGGTAGGGTTACTGAAGCTTTCTTT. It yields the protein CASSYPGRVTEAFF.

The chain combines TRBV29-1 with TRBJ2-1; TRBD2 is a possible D gene (6 bases). The germline gives CDR1 SQVTM, CDR2 ANQGSEA. The length of the CDR3 is 14 residues. Trimming cost V 7 bases and J 8 bases, with 21 bases left between them. CDR3 in DNA: TGCAGCGCTAAACCCCCGGGTTCGGGGGATGAGCAGTTCTTC. Its protein is CSAKPPGSGDEQFF.

This clone was seen more than once but under ten times. V usage is TRBV30 and J usage is TRBJ1-1, with D uncertain. Per germline, CDR1 GTSNPN and CDR2 SVGIG (reference sequence). The CDR3 extends over 12 amino acids. V dropped 0 bases and J dropped 7 bases, with 9 bases sitting between them. The chain's CDR3 is CAWSVFKGEAFF. CDR3 nucleotides: TGTGCCTGGAGTGTCTTTAAAGGTGAAGCTTTCTTT.

The chain carries TRBV7-9 and TRBJ1-5; 10 bases map to TRBD1. The germline gives CDR1 SEHNR, CDR2 FQNEAQ (reference sequence). The CDR3 is 17 amino acids. The ends lost 3 bases at V and 2 bases at J; junction bases unmatched: 7. CDR3 DNA: TGTGCCAGCAGCTTCACCCTCGGGACAGGGGGCAATCAGCCCCAGCATTTT. Amino acids: CASSFTLGTGGNQPQHF.

This clone has more than one count but fewer than ten. The CDR3 region has the DNA TGTGCCAGCAGCCCCGGACAGGGGAGGAATGAAAAACTGTTTTTT. Translation: CASSPGQGRNEKLFF. J is TRBJ1-4 and V is TRBV7-9; TRBD1 agrees at 9 bases. The CDR3 sequence is 15 residues long. The V gene's germline CDR1 is SEHNR and CDR2 FQNEAQ (reference sequence). V lost 5 bases and J lost 5; bases outside the gene matches: 6.

The CDR3 nucleotides read TGTGCCAGCAGCCAAGATGGAAGTGGGGTCAGTCAAGAGACCCAGTACTTC. Translation gives CASSQDGSGVSQETQYF. The chain is built from TRBV4-2 and TRBJ2-5; no reliable D call. V was trimmed by 0 bases and J by 2 bases, leaving 16 bases between them. Looked up from germline, CDR1 is LGHNA and CDR2 is YNFKEQ. The CDR3 contains 17 residues.

This chain links TRBV14 with TRBJ1-1; D is unresolved. Germline V gives CDR1 SGHDN, CDR2 FVKESK. The CDR3 runs 15 residues. V lost 0 bases and J lost 0, with 8 bases in between. The CDR3 DNA sequence: TGTGCCAGCAGCCAAGACGAGGCGATGAACACTGAAGCTTTCTTT. As protein: CASSQDEAMNTEAFF.

The chain employs TRBV27 and TRBJ2-7; D might be TRBD1 or TRBD2, each matching 5 bases. In germline, CDR1 is MNHEY, CDR2 SMNVEV (reference sequence). Trimming shortened V by 4 bases and J by 3 bases, and 13 bases separated the two germline ends. The CDR3 runs to 14 residues. CDR3 nucleotides: TGTGCCAGCAGTTGGGCGGGTGGGGGCTACGAGCAGTACTTC. This translates into CASSWAGGGYEQYF.

The chain employs TRBV7-9 and TRBJ2-5; D may correspond to TRBD1 or TRBD2 (6 bases each). The CDR3 is 15 residues long. Germline-derived CDR1 and CDR2 are SEHNR and FQNEAQ (reference sequence). V lost 10 bases to trimming and J lost 5 bases, with 23 bases between them. The CDR3 protein is CATIATGGPWETQYF. CDR3 bases: TGTGCCACGATCGCGACCGGGGGCCCCTGGGAGACCCAGTACTTC.

In its sample, this clone was seen once. CDR3 amino acids: CASSARTRGYGYTF. Written as DNA, the CDR3 is TGTGCCAGCAGTGCCCGGACCAGAGGCTATGGCTACACCTTC. V is TRBV2 and J is TRBJ1-2; D not resolved. The V and J ends lost 4 bases and 4 bases respectively, with 13 bases between them. Germline lookup yields CDR1 SNHLY and CDR2 FYNNEI. The CDR3 covers 14 residues.

The chain links TRBV6-5 to TRBJ2-5; D is possibly TRBD2 (6 bases). Germline V lookup: CDR1 MNHEY, CDR2 SVGAGI. Trimming removed 2 bases from V and 2 bases from J, with 12 bases in between. CDR3 length: 15 amino acids. DNA of the CDR3: TGTGCCAGCAGTTACGCGGGGAGCTATCAAGAGACCCAGTACTTC. Translation gives CASSYAGSYQETQYF.

The chain uses TRBV19 and TRBJ1-1; possibly TRBD1 for D (5 bases). The CDR3 has 14 amino acids. Germline CDR1 LNHDA, CDR2 SQIVND (reference sequence). Trimming left V 7 bases short and J 4 bases short, with 16 bases between. The CDR3 DNA reads as TGTGCCAGTAAATATCTTTTTGGGGGCACTGAAGCTTTCTTT. It specifies CASKYLFGGTEAFF.

The chain carries TRBV5-4 and TRBJ2-6; D unresolved. CDR3 length: 13 residues. Trimming took 4 bases from V and 4 from J, leaving 6 bases between them. CDR1 SGHNT and CDR2 YYREEE come from the germline V gene (reference sequence). The CDR3 reads CASSPGGANVLTF. In DNA, the CDR3 is TGTGCCAGCAGCCCAGGAGGGGCCAACGTCCTGACTTTC.

V gene TRBV6-4 combines with J gene TRBJ2-2; D gene uncertain. The CDR3 is 12 residues long. Germline V gives CDR1 MRHNA, CDR2 SNTAGT. Trimming took off 2 bases at V and 5 bases at J, with 3 bases between the two ends. CDR3 coding DNA: TGTGCCAGCAGTGACGGAACCGGGGAGCTGTTTTTT. Protein: CASSDGTGELFF.

The CDR3, as DNA: TGCGCCAGCAGCCAAGCCAAACTGTTATCTGAAGCTTTCTTT. The encoded protein is CASSQAKLLSEAFF. J is TRBJ1-1 and V is TRBV4-1; D not certain. Germline CDR1 reads MGHRA; CDR2 reads YSYEKL. V lost 1 base, J lost 6 bases, and 12 bases lay in between. This CDR3 has 14 residues.

The genes are TRBV7-2 and TRBJ1-1, with D perhaps matching TRBD1 (5 bases). Trimming left V 2 bases short and J 3 bases short, with 19 bases between. Germline values: CDR1 SGHTA, CDR2 FQGNSA. The CDR3 totals 17 residues. DNA for the CDR3: TGTGCCAGCAGCTTACCTCCGGGGGGGATGAGGGACACTGAAGCTTTCTTT. This encodes CASSLPPGGMRDTEAFF.

This clone is a singleton in its sample. The J gene is TRBJ2-7, the V gene TRBV6-6, with D possibly being TRBD2 (6 bases). This CDR3 has 12 residues. CDR1 and CDR2 (germline): MNHNY, SVGAGI (reference sequence). The CDR3 is CASGPIIYEQYF. The CDR3 DNA follows: TGTGCAAGCGGGCCGATCATCTACGAGCAGTACTTC.

The genes are TRBV4-3 and TRBJ2-7, with D possibly TRBD1 on 5 matching bases. The V gene's germline CDR1 is LGHNA and CDR2 YSLEER. CDR3 length: 15 amino acids. The germline V and J ends were trimmed by 0 bases and 2 bases, with 11 bases remaining between them. CDR3 sequence reads: CASSQDRVETYEQYF. DNA for the CDR3: TGCGCCAGCAGCCAAGACAGGGTGGAGACCTACGAGCAGTACTTC.

The chain joins TRBV5-1 to TRBJ2-2; D is unresolved. CDR1 SGHRS and CDR2 YFSETQ come from the germline V gene. This CDR3 comprises 13 residues. V shed 0 bases and J shed 6 bases, with 6 bases lying between them. In nucleotides, the CDR3 is TGCGCCAGCAGCTTGGGGGTTTCCGGGGAGCTGTTTTTT. Its protein product is CASSLGVSGELFF.

This clone was picked up one time. The V and J genes are TRBV5-4 and TRBJ2-3; perhaps D is TRBD1 or TRBD2 (5 bases each). Trimming stripped 0 bases from V and 4 bases from J, with 15 bases between. Germline V CDR1 and CDR2: SGHNT, YYREEE (reference sequence). The CDR3 sequence is 16 residues long. The CDR3 region has the DNA TGTGCCAGCAGCTTGGCGGGGCAGGGACGAGCAGATACGCAGTATTTT. Translated: CASSLAGQGRADTQYF.

CDR3 DNA: TGTGCCATCAGCCAATATAGCAATCAGCCCCAGCATTTT. Translating it yields CAISQYSNQPQHF. The chain combines TRBV10-3 with TRBJ1-5, with no clear D. With 6 bases removed from V and 0 bases from J, the gap between germline ends came to 6 bases. Germline V CDR1 and CDR2: ENHRY, SYGVKD. CDR3 size: 13 residues.

The V and J genes are TRBV29-1 and TRBJ2-5; D is possibly TRBD1 or TRBD2 (5 bases each). CDR3 length: 13 residues. The V end was cut by 7 bases, the J end by 3 bases, with 15 bases between. Per the germline V gene, CDR1 is SQVTM and CDR2 is ANQGSEA. The CDR3 region is CSAVVGEEETQYF. In DNA form, the CDR3 reads TGCAGCGCGGTCGTGGGGGAAGAAGAGACCCAGTACTTC. Full variable domain (outside the CDR3, taken from reference TRBV29-1 and TRBJ2-5): SAVISQKPSRDICQRGTSLTIQCQVDSQVTMMFWYRQQPGQSLTLIATANQGSEATYESGFVIDKFPISRPNLTFSTLTVSNMSPEDSSIYLCSAVVGEEETQYFGPGTRLLVL.

The chain joins TRBV19 to TRBJ1-5; tentatively, D is TRBD1 (5 bases). The length of the CDR3 is 14 residues. The germline CDR1 and CDR2 sequences are LNHDA and SQIVND (reference sequence). The V end was cut by 3 bases, the J end by 3 bases, with 9 bases between. DNA of the CDR3: TGTGCCAGTAGTATCGACGGGGCCAATCAGCCCCAGCATTTT. Translating gives CASSIDGANQPQHF. Full variable domain (missing parts from reference TRBV19 and TRBJ1-5): DGGITQSPKYLFRKEGQNVTLSCEQNLNHDAMYWYRQDPGQGLRLIYYSQIVNDFQKGDIAEGYSVSREKKESFPLTVTSAQKNPTAFYLCASSIDGANQPQHFGDGTRLSIL.